This T cell receptor beta chain was captured by sequencing in a study of ipilimumab plus nivolumab after autologous stem cell transplantation (dated by TCRdb to the early 2020s). Background on the whole study: The median number of doses received by trial patients was 5 for ipilimumab and about 8 for nivolumab. The trial enrolled patients with high-risk diffuse large B cell lymphoma, mature T cell lymphoma, or multiple myeloma undergoing autologous transplant. The intent-to-treat population of the trial was made up of a few dozen patients. Both primary refractory and relapsed disease were represented in the DLBCL cohort, where 18-month progression-free survival was approximately 87% and 28%, respectively. General study outcomes and caveats: The authors concluded that, as post-transplant consolidation, combined checkpoint inhibition appeared tolerable. The authors stated that profiles of the T cell receptor repertoire, regulatory T cell phenotype and gut microbiota provided a biologic rationale for studying this approach further.

Via the germline V gene, CDR1 is MNHEY and CDR2 SVGAGI. V lost 5 bases and J lost 1 base; the stretch between them is 12 bases long. Spanning cysteine to phenylalanine, the CDR3 consists of 14 amino acids. Only the CDR3 portion is preserved as DNA: 42 bases, with reading frame beginning at the first base. This clone was recorded a few times. There is no known antigen for this receptor. Per-base qualities were not stored, and no clone one base away is much larger. Libraries came from the immunoSEQ multiplex PCR assay. The table was pulled from immuneACCESS by TCRdb, which kept in-frame rearrangements only. Such tables lose some clones; where checked, under half of the loss comes from unresolved V genes, and the rest has no known cause. For this sample there are more than 15,000 clones; around four fifths appear just once. In total, the top ten clones hold roughly 35% of the sample. Starting 14 to 28 days after the autologous transplant, patients began checkpoint therapy, which included ipilimumab at 1 mg/kg intravenously on day 1 of selected weeks. Nivolumab was given at 3 mg/kg intravenously on day 1 of weeks 1, 4, 7, 10, and every two weeks through week 26. The study was a Phase Ib clinical trial testing combined checkpoint inhibition with ipilimumab and nivolumab as consolidation after autologous stem cell transplantation.

This sequence originates from a male donor with diffuse large B-cell lymphoma. This sequence uses TRBV6-5 and TRBJ2-7; the D region possibly corresponds to TRBD1 (6 bases align). Sequencing used PBMCs, obtained in a trial of ipilimumab plus nivolumab as post-transplant consolidation. In nucleotide form, the sequence is TGTGCCAGCAGTACAGACAGGAGATCCTACGAGCAGTACTTC. Its amino acids are CASSTDRRSYEQYF.